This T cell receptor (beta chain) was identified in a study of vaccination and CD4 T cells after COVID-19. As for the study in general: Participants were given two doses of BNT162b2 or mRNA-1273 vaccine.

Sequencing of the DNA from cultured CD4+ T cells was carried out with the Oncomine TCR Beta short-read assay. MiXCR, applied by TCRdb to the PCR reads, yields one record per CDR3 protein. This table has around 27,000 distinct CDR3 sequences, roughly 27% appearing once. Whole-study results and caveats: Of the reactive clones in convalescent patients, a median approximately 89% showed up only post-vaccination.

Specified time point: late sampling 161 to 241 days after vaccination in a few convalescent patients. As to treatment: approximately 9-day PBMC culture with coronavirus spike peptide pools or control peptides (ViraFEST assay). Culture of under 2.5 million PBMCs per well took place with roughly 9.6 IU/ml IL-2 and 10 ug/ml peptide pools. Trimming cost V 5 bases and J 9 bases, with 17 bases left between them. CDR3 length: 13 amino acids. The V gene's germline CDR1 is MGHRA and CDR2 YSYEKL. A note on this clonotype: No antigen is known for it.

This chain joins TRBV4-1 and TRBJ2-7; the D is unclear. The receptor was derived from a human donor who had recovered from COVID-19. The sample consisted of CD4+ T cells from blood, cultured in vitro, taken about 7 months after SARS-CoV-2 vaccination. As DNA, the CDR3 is TGCGCCAGCAGCTTAAGCCTCGTTGATCGGCAGTACTTC. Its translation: CASSLSLVDRQYF.